This is a list of T cell receptor beta chains from one sample in a study of HIV-infected children after antiretroviral therapy interruption. TCRdb itself ran the 3' RACE reads through MiXCR, one entry per CDR3 protein. The table includes some 40,000 distinct CDR3 sequences, less than 8.5% detected once. The sample here was CD45RA+ CD4+ T cells from PBMCs, pooled from several time points, taken from a donor given antiretroviral therapy, either interrupted or continuous. These receptors were obtained from a pool of human donors with HIV. Both conserved end residues are part of each CDR3. A D gene is named only where the DNA matches it firmly. Expanded clones get a size class; other rows say once, few or many, or leave the size out.

V	D	size	J	DNA	CDR3
TRBV20-1	-	many	TRBJ2-2	TGCAGTCTTGGGGAGAACACCGGGGAGCTGTTTTTT	CSLGENTGELFF
TRBV11-1	-	many	TRBJ2-5	TGTGCCAGCAGTGGTAACCAAGACACCCAGTACTTT	CASSGNQDTQYF
TRBV10-3	TRBD1	many	TRBJ1-2	TGTGCCATAGCCGGACAGGGTAACTATGGCTACACCTTC	CAIAGQGNYGYTF
TRBV20-1	TRBD2	many	TRBJ2-7	TGCAGTGCTGCCCCTCCCGGGGGGAGTGCCTACGAGCAGTACTTC	CSAAPPGGSAYEQYF
TRBV29-1	TRBD1	few	TRBJ1-1	TGCAGCGCCAATCCCGGGACAGGGGTTTATACTGAAGCTTTCTTT	CSANPGTGVYTEAFF
TRBV28	-	few	TRBJ2-2	TGTGCCAGCAGTTTAGACGGGATAAACACCGGGGAGCTGTTTTTT	CASSLDGINTGELFF
TRBV4-3	TRBD1	many	TRBJ2-3	TGCGCCAGCAGCCAAGATACGGGGACAGAAACGCAGTATTTT	CASSQDTGTETQYF
TRBV28	-	many	TRBJ2-4	TGTGCCAGCAGTTTGTGGGGGCAGGGCAAGGCCAAAAACATTCAGTACTTC	CASSLWGQGKAKNIQYF
TRBV7-8	-	many	TRBJ2-5	TGTGCCAGCAGCTTGATATTCAGCGAGACCCAGTACTTC	CASSLIFSETQYF
TRBV29-1	-	-	TRBJ2-1	TGCAGCGTCCGATCATTGGCAGCCGGAGGCTATGAGCAGTTCTTC	CSVRSLAAGGYEQFF
TRBV7-9	-	many	TRBJ2-3	TGTGCCAGCAGCCGCACCACCCGAAGCGGCCCAGATACGCAGTATTTT	CASSRTTRSGPDTQYF
TRBV12-3/TRBV12-4	-	medium-sized	TRBJ1-1	TGTGCCAGCAGGACTGTGACGGCCGGCCGGACTGAAGCTTTCTTT	CASRTVTAGRTEAFF
TRBV20-1	-	few	TRBJ1-5	TGCAGTGCTAGAGGGGGAGGAGACAATCAGCCCCAGCATTTT	CSARGGGDNQPQHF
TRBV20-1	TRBD2	few	TRBJ2-3	TGCAGTGCTGGCCAGGGACTAGCGGGCCTCACAGATACGCAGTATTTT	CSAGQGLAGLTDTQYF
TRBV7-9	-	many	TRBJ1-2	TGTGCCAGCAGCTCCGACCCATATGGCTACACCTTC	CASSSDPYGYTF
TRBV20-1	-	many	TRBJ1-5	TGCAGTGCTAGACTCGCCGAGGATAGCAATCAGCCCCAGCATTTT	CSARLAEDSNQPQHF
TRBV20-1	TRBD2	many	TRBJ2-1	TGCAGTGCCGATACACGTAGCGGGAGGATCAATGAGCAGTTCTTC	CSADTRSGRINEQFF
TRBV6-6	TRBD1	many	TRBJ2-3	TGTGCCAGCAGCCCTTGGGGGACAGGAGACACAGATACGCAGTATTTT	CASSPWGTGDTDTQYF
TRBV13	-	many	TRBJ1-2	TGTGCCAGCTCTCCCATCGGGCGCTCCGACTACACCTTC	CASSPIGRSDYTF
TRBV7-2	-	many	TRBJ1-5	TGTGCCAGCAGCTCCCGGGACGGCCTCAGCAATCAGCCCCAGCATTTT	CASSSRDGLSNQPQHF
TRBV4-1	TRBD2	many	TRBJ2-1	TGCGCCAGCAGTCGCTGGACTAGCGGTTACAATGAGCAGTTCTTC	CASSRWTSGYNEQFF
TRBV20-1	-	few	TRBJ1-1	TGCAGTGGTCCGGAAGAAGCTTTCTTT	CSGPEEAFF
TRBV20-1	TRBD1	many	TRBJ2-1	TGCAGTGCTGCCTGGGACAGGGGGAATGAGCAGTTCTTC	CSAAWDRGNEQFF
TRBV4-3	-	many	TRBJ2-1	TGCGCCAGCAGCCAAGACCACCCGGAGTCCTACAATGAGCAGTTCTTC	CASSQDHPESYNEQFF
TRBV11-1	TRBD1	many	TRBJ1-1	TGTGCCAGCAGCTCAAGACAGGGGATGAACACTGAAGCTTTCTTT	CASSSRQGMNTEAFF
TRBV6-6	TRBD1	-	TRBJ2-4	TGTGCCAGCAGCCTGGGACAGGTCGCCAAAAACATTCAGTACTTC	CASSLGQVAKNIQYF
TRBV6-6	-	many	TRBJ1-5	TGTGCCAGCAGTTACAGTACAGGCCTGAGCAATCAGCCCCAGCATTTT	CASSYSTGLSNQPQHF
TRBV12-3/TRBV12-4	-	many	TRBJ1-2	TGTGCCAGCAGCCGGCGCCGGGGCTACACCTTC	CASSRRRGYTF
TRBV6-5	-	few	TRBJ2-7	TGTGCCAGCAGTTACTCCGCTTCTAGCGTACCCCAATACGAGCAGTACTTC	CASSYSASSVPQYEQYF
TRBV12-3/TRBV12-4	-	many	TRBJ2-7	TGTGCCAGCAGTCGAACGGGGGCTAATTACGAGCAGTACTTC	CASSRTGANYEQYF
TRBV28	-	many	TRBJ2-7	TGTGCCAGCAGTTTTTTGGATTCCTACGAGCAGTACTTC	CASSFLDSYEQYF
TRBV19	-	many	TRBJ2-4	TGTGCCAGTGGGGTGGCGGGGGACAAAGCTCAGTACTTC	CASGVAGDKAQYF
TRBV5-1	-	many	TRBJ2-5	TGCGCCAGCAGTGCCGGAGTGGGAGAACAAGAGACCCAGTACTTC	CASSAGVGEQETQYF
TRBV3-1	-	many	TRBJ1-2	TGTGCCAGCAGCCAACTGACAACCTATGGCTACACCTTC	CASSQLTTYGYTF
TRBV7-9	-	many	TRBJ1-1	TGTGCCAGCAGCTTAGCGGGGAACACTGAAGCTTTCTTT	CASSLAGNTEAFF
TRBV18	-	-	TRBJ2-5	TGTGCCAGCTCACCCGATCTCAGCCACGAGACCCAGTACTTC	CASSPDLSHETQYF
TRBV28	TRBD1	-	TRBJ1-6	TGTGCCAGCAGTTGGGCAGGGGGTAACAATTCACCCCTCCACTTT	CASSWAGGNNSPLHF
TRBV19	-	-	TRBJ2-3	TGTGCCAGTAGTGCGGGAAGCACAGATACGCAGTATTTT	CASSAGSTDTQYF
TRBV10-2	TRBD1	many	TRBJ2-1	TGTGCCAGCAGACCGTGGACAGGGCGCTATGCTGAGCAGTTCTTC	CASRPWTGRYAEQFF
TRBV6-2/TRBV6-3	TRBD2	many	TRBJ2-7	TGTGCCAGCAGCTCCGGGACTAGCGGGCCCTACGAGCAGTACTTC	CASSSGTSGPYEQYF
TRBV4-1	-	many	TRBJ2-4	TGTGCCAGCAGCCAACCGGGACTGGGGCAAAACACCTTGTACTTT	CASSQPGLGQNTLYF
TRBV12-3/TRBV12-4	-	many	TRBJ1-1	TGTGCCAGCAGCCCAGAGGGAGGGACCATGAACACTGAAGCTTTCTTT	CASSPEGGTMNTEAFF
TRBV12-3/TRBV12-4	TRBD2	many	TRBJ2-7	TGTGCCAGCAGCCAGACCAACTGGCCTAAACTAGCGGGAGATCGGTACGAGCAGTACTTC	CASSQTNWPKLAGDRYEQYF
TRBV10-3	-	many	TRBJ2-5	TGTGCCATCAGTCGGGACCCCATTAACCAGTACTTC	CAISRDPINQYF
TRBV3-1	-	many	TRBJ2-1	TGTGCCAGCAGCCAAGAACAGGTGGTGGCGAATGAGCAGTTCTTC	CASSQEQVVANEQFF
TRBV9	-	many	TRBJ2-7	TGTGCCAGCAGGGCCCCCGCGGGAGCAGGGGACCACGAGCAGTACTTC	CASRAPAGAGDHEQYF
TRBV7-3	TRBD2	few	TRBJ2-3	TGTGCAAGCAGCTTCCCGGGACTGGGGACTAGTGCAGAAACGCTGTATTTT	CASSFPGLGTSAETLYF
TRBV5-1	-	many	TRBJ2-5	TGCGCCAGCAGCTTTCCGGGGACGTACCAAGAGACCCAGTACTTC	CASSFPGTYQETQYF
TRBV14	-	many	TRBJ2-7	TGTGCCAGCAGCCAAGAGTTAAGGGATTTCCGCGGCGAGCAGTACTTC	CASSQELRDFRGEQYF
TRBV23-1	TRBD1	-	TRBJ2-7	TGCGCCAGCAGCCCATTTTGGGACAGGAGGACCTACGAGCAGTACTTC	CASSPFWDRRTYEQYF
TRBV19	TRBD1	-	TRBJ1-5	TGTGCCAGTGGACCAAACAGGGGAGAATTTAATCAGCCCCAGCATTTT	CASGPNRGEFNQPQHF
TRBV5-6	-	many	TRBJ1-1	TGTGCCAGCAGCTTGGGACTTTACACTGAAGCTTTCTTT	CASSLGLYTEAFF
TRBV4-1	-	many	TRBJ1-1	TGCGCCAGCAGCCCTCGCACCTCCAGGGTTATGAACACTGAAGCTTTCTTT	CASSPRTSRVMNTEAFF
TRBV29-1	TRBD2	few	TRBJ2-1	TGCAGCGTTACTAGCGGGAGTAGGAATGAGCAGTTCTTC	CSVTSGSRNEQFF
TRBV7-2	-	many	TRBJ2-7	TGTGCCAGCAGCTCTGTAGCAGCCTACGAGCAGTACTTC	CASSSVAAYEQYF
TRBV27	-	few	TRBJ2-5	TGTGCCAGCAGTTCTTTCTATGCGGGATCTACCCAAGAGACCCAGTACTTC	CASSSFYAGSTQETQYF
TRBV7-9	-	-	TRBJ2-1	TGTGCAGCTCGGGGTAGCTCCTACAATGAGCAGTTCTTC	CAARGSSYNEQFF
TRBV4-2	-	medium-sized	TRBJ1-1	TGTGCCAGCAGCCGGGACAATGCAAACACAGAAGTCTTCTTT	CASSRDNANTEVFF
TRBV2	-	-	TRBJ2-7	TGTGCCAGCAATCGGGACACCGCCTACGAGCAGTACTTC	CASNRDTAYEQYF
TRBV28	-	many	TRBJ2-7	TGTGCCAGCAGTTTCTCAAACCCGAGCGAGCAGTACTTC	CASSFSNPSEQYF